Listed below are T cell receptor beta chains from one sample, sequenced in a study of shared clonotypes between healthy human individuals. Assay used: immunoSEQ multiplex PCR; TCRdb lists only in-frame clones, some missing. The sample comprises about 1 million clones, 65% to 80% of which are singletons, and roughly 1.4% rests with the top ten. The sequencing input was memory CD4+ T cells sorted from blood. These receptors all stem from a man younger than 30 in good health. Each CDR3 is given with its conserved first and last residue. Each record gives: J gene, D gene, V gene, clone size, CDR3 DNA, CDR3 protein. The D gene is left open where the match is weak. A row's size may be missing; if present it is once, few, many or a size class.

>TRBJ1-1|-|TRBV5-1|-
TGCGCCAGCAGCGAGGGATCCAACACTGAAGCTTTCTTT
CASSEGSNTEAFF
>TRBJ1-2|-|TRBV5-1|-
TGCGCCAGCAGCCACGGGACAACTAGACATGGCTACACCTTC
CASSHGTTRHGYTF
>TRBJ1-5|-|TRBV6-1|-
TGTGCCAGCAGCCAGCTGGAGGGGCAGCCCCAGCATTTT
CASSQLEGQPQHF
>TRBJ2-7|TRBD1|TRBV19|-
TGTGCCAGTAGTAAGGACAGGGTCGTGGGTGAGCAGTACTTC
CASSKDRVVGEQYF
>TRBJ2-7|-|TRBV19|-
TGTGCCAGTAGTGGCAGGGCTCTCTACGAGCAGTACTTC
CASSGRALYEQYF
>TRBJ1-5|-|TRBV27|few
TGTGCCAGCAGTTTATTAGGCCGAGGGCATGGCCAGCCCCAGCATTTT
CASSLLGRGHGQPQHF
>TRBJ2-7|TRBD1|TRBV27|-
TGTGCCAGCAGTCGTCTGGGGACAGGGGCCTACGAGCAGTACTTC
CASSRLGTGAYEQYF
>TRBJ1-4|TRBD1|TRBV6-1|-
TGTGCCAGCAGTGAACACAGGGGTGGTAATGAAAAACTGTTTTTT
CASSEHRGGNEKLFF
>TRBJ2-2|-|TRBV5-4|-
TGTGCCAGCAGCTTGGAACAGGGAGGGATCGGGGAGCTGTTTTTT
CASSLEQGGIGELFF
>TRBJ1-2|-|TRBV14|once
TGTGCCAGCAGCCAAGCCGGGACGGCCTGGCCCCACACCTTC
CASSQAGTAWPHTF
>TRBJ2-2|-|TRBV5-1|-
TGCGCCAGCAGCTTGGAGGGCCAGGGCCGAACCGGGGAGCTGTTTTTT
CASSLEGQGRTGELFF
>TRBJ1-2|-|TRBV7-9|-
TGTGCCAGCAGCGTGAATACGGAGTCTAACTATGGCTACACCTTC
CASSVNTESNYGYTF
>TRBJ1-5|-|TRBV7-9|-
TGTGCCAGCAGCATAGCGGGGGGCGGTCAGCCCCAGCATTTT
CASSIAGGGQPQHF
>TRBJ1-4|-|TRBV19|-
TGTGCCAGTAGTATAGGACAGCTCCTTGCAACTAATGAAAAACTGTTTTTT
CASSIGQLLATNEKLFF
>TRBJ1-2|-|TRBV2|-
TGTGCCAGCCGGACGGTCAACTATGGCTACACCTTC
CASRTVNYGYTF
>TRBJ2-7|TRBD1|TRBV14|-
TGTGCCAGCAGCGCTCAACGGGACAGGGCTTACGAGCAGTACTTC
CASSAQRDRAYEQYF
>TRBJ2-7|-|TRBV2|-
TGTGCCAGCAGAGGGGACCAAACCTACGAGCAGTACTTC
CASRGDQTYEQYF
>TRBJ2-2|-|TRBV7-9|once
TGTGCCAGCAGCTTAAAAGTAGGAACGGGGCGGAGGACCGGGGAGCTGTTTTTT
CASSLKVGTGRRTGELFF
>TRBJ2-3|-|TRBV10-1|once
TGCGCCAGCAGTGAGTCTGGTACAGATACGCAGTATTTT
CASSESGTDTQYF
>TRBJ2-2|-|TRBV4-2|-
TGTGCCAGCAGCCAAGATATTGGATACACCGGGGAGCTGTTTTTT
CASSQDIGYTGELFF
>TRBJ2-3|TRBD2|TRBV10-3|-
TGTGCCATCGCCCAAGCGGGAAACACAGATACGCAGTATTTT
CAIAQAGNTDTQYF
>TRBJ1-1|TRBD1|TRBV5-4|-
TGTGCCAGCAGCCTCGAGGGGGCCCGCAACACTGAAGCTTTCTTT
CASSLEGARNTEAFF
>TRBJ2-7|-|TRBV5-1|-
TGCGCCAGCAGAGATAGCGGTGTGACTGACGAGCAGTACTTC
CASRDSGVTDEQYF
>TRBJ1-6|-|TRBV5-1|-
TGCGCCAGCAGCTTCGGGTCGGAGGGGACCTCACCCCTCCACTTT
CASSFGSEGTSPLHF
>TRBJ2-2|-|TRBV29-1|-
TGCAGCGCCCTCGGGAACACCGGGGAGCTGTTTTTT
CSALGNTGELFF
>TRBJ1-6|-|TRBV4-2|once
TGTGCCAGCAGCCAAGTCCCGATGGTTCTTACCGGGGCTTGGAATTCACCCCTCCACTTT
CASSQVPMVLTGAWNSPLHF
>TRBJ2-3|TRBD2|TRBV10-1|few
TGCGCCAGCAGTGAGGGGGTCGGGGGGGCAGCAGATACGCAGTATTTT
CASSEGVGGAADTQYF
>TRBJ2-5|TRBD1|TRBV7-9|-
TGTGCCAGCAGCCCCGACCTGACAGGGGGCCGTGAGACCCAGTACTTC
CASSPDLTGGRETQYF
>TRBJ2-1|-|TRBV19|-
TGTGCCAGTAGTATTAGAGTTGGCGGTGGGGAGCAGTTCTTC
CASSIRVGGGEQFF
>TRBJ2-2|TRBD1|TRBV6-6|-
TGTGCCAGCAGCCGACAGGGGGCTGATTCCGGGGAGCTGTTTTTT
CASSRQGADSGELFF
>TRBJ2-7|TRBD2|TRBV27|-
TGTGCCAGCAGATCGGGACTATGGGTCTACGAGCAGTACTTC
CASRSGLWVYEQYF
>TRBJ2-5|TRBD1|TRBV11-3|-
TGTGCCAGCAGCTGGACAGGGAAGGCGGCGGAGACCCAGTACTTC
CASSWTGKAAETQYF
>TRBJ2-1|TRBD1|TRBV5-1|few
TGCGCCAGCAGCTTGGCCCCAGTAGGACAGGGGGCGGGTGAGCAGTTCTTC
CASSLAPVGQGAGEQFF
>TRBJ2-2|TRBD2|TRBV5-1|-
TGCGCCAGCAGCTCCTCCGGGACTAGCGGGGGGGCGAACACCGGGGAGCTGTTTTTT
CASSSSGTSGGANTGELFF
>TRBJ1-1|-|TRBV6-1|-
TGTGCCAGCAGTGAAGCTCGCCAGCTGAACACTGAAGCTTTCTTT
CASSEARQLNTEAFF
>TRBJ2-1|TRBD2|TRBV5-1|-
TGCGCCAGCAGCCCGGGACTAGCGGGGGGGTGGAGTGAGCAGTTCTTC
CASSPGLAGGWSEQFF
>TRBJ1-4|TRBD1|TRBV2|-
TGTGCCAGCAGTGAGGACAGGGTGCTTTTAGGCGGAAAACTGTTTTTT
CASSEDRVLLGGKLFF
>TRBJ2-5|TRBD2|TRBV10-3|-
TGTGCCATCAGTGCAGCGGGGGGAGAAGAGACCCAGTACTTC
CAISAAGGEETQYF
>TRBJ1-1|-|TRBV29-1|-
TGCAGCGTTAACGGACAGATGAACACTGAAGCTTTCTTT
CSVNGQMNTEAFF
>TRBJ1-1|-|TRBV19|-
TGTGCCAGCCTAAGGGTCCGAGGGGCTGAAGCTTTCTTT
CASLRVRGAEAFF
>TRBJ2-7|-|TRBV25-1|-
TGTGCCAGCAGTGAACCGGGCATCGCAAATTCCGAGCAGTACTTC
CASSEPGIANSEQYF
>TRBJ2-2|-|TRBV7-8|-
TGTGCCAGCAGCTTAGGCGCGGGGACGAACACCGGGGAGCTGTTTTTT
CASSLGAGTNTGELFF
>TRBJ2-3|-|TRBV18|-
TGTGCCAGCTCACCGCCTAGCACAGATACGCAGTATTTT
CASSPPSTDTQYF
>TRBJ1-1|TRBD1|TRBV18|-
TGTGCCAGCTCACCTGGGACAGGGAACACTGAAGCTTTCTTT
CASSPGTGNTEAFF
>TRBJ1-2|TRBD1|TRBV7-9|many
TGTGCCAGCAGCTTAGCTTGGGACAGGGGAATTGGCTACACCTTC
CASSLAWDRGIGYTF
>TRBJ2-1|-|TRBV11-2|-
TGTGCCAGCAGCCCCCGGGGAAGGTTTGATGAGCAGTTCTTC
CASSPRGRFDEQFF
>TRBJ2-5|-|TRBV5-4|-
TGTGCCAGCAGCTTGGAAAGGGTCGGGGAGACCCAGTACTTC
CASSLERVGETQYF
>TRBJ2-1|TRBD1|TRBV6-1|-
TGTGCCAGCAGTGAGGGACAGGGCTACAATGAGCAGTTCTTC
CASSEGQGYNEQFF
>TRBJ2-1|TRBD2|TRBV19|-
TGTGCCAGTAGTATAGTAGCGGGAGGTCGAAATGAGCAGTTCTTC
CASSIVAGGRNEQFF
>TRBJ2-2|-|TRBV15|-
TGTGCCACCAGCGACCGACAGGCCGGGGAGCTGTTTTTT
CATSDRQAGELFF
>TRBJ1-6|-|TRBV2|-
TGTGCCAGCAGAAGAGTACCCCGCACTTCACCCCTCCACTTT
CASRRVPRTSPLHF
>TRBJ1-5|TRBD1|TRBV5-4|-
TGTGCCAGCAGCCCAGACAGGGCTGGACAGCCCCAGCATTTT
CASSPDRAGQPQHF
>TRBJ1-6|-|TRBV28|-
TGTGCCAGCAGTTCCGACGCAGTAATAAATTCACCCCTCCACTTT
CASSSDAVINSPLHF
>TRBJ2-7|TRBD2|TRBV5-4|-
TGTGCCAGCAGCCAAACTAGCGGTTCTACGGAGCAGTACTTC
CASSQTSGSTEQYF